These T cell receptor beta chains were read from a single sample in a study of monozygotic twins with inflammatory bowel disease. Reprocessing the 5' RACE reads, TCRdb reports a single entry for every CDR3 protein and omits DNA. The sample totals about 210,000 distinct CDR3 sequences. What was sequenced was blood. The receptors shown here come from a human donor with ulcerative colitis or Crohn's disease, or a healthy co-twin of an affected twin (not recorded which). The CDR3 runs from the conserved cysteine through the conserved F or W.

cdr3_length: 21
j_call: TRBJ2-7
v_call: TRBV3-1
cdr3_aa: CASSQEEGQRRLKISSYEQYF

cdr3_length: 15
j_call: TRBJ1-6
v_call: TRBV5-1
cdr3_aa: CASSHGTALNSPLHF

cdr3_length: 13
j_call: TRBJ2-5
v_call: TRBV18
cdr3_aa: CASSGTYQETQYF

cdr3_length: 16
j_call: TRBJ2-3
v_call: TRBV5-1
cdr3_aa: CASSLQATSNSDTQYF

cdr3_length: 13
j_call: TRBJ2-5
v_call: TRBV7-8
cdr3_aa: CASSGGFQETQYF

cdr3_length: 13
j_call: TRBJ2-2
v_call: TRBV6-5
cdr3_aa: CASRPRVAGELFF

cdr3_length: 13
j_call: TRBJ2-7
v_call: TRBV20-1
cdr3_aa: CSARGRVSYEQYF

cdr3_length: 16
j_call: TRBJ2-7
v_call: TRBV28
cdr3_aa: CASSLVRTSGPYGQYF

cdr3_length: 12
j_call: TRBJ2-1
v_call: TRBV5-6
cdr3_aa: CASSLGRSEQFF

cdr3_length: 15
j_call: TRBJ2-1
v_call: TRBV10-3
cdr3_aa: CAISPSGSSYNEQFF

cdr3_length: 17
j_call: TRBJ1-5
v_call: TRBV20-1
cdr3_aa: CSARDTPRGFSNQPQHF

cdr3_length: 15
j_call: TRBJ2-1
v_call: TRBV5-1
cdr3_aa: CASSTRTSGDNEQFF

cdr3_length: 16
j_call: TRBJ2-1
v_call: TRBV7-6
cdr3_aa: CASSPPVAGPYNEQFF

cdr3_length: 14
j_call: TRBJ2-3
v_call: TRBV20-1
cdr3_aa: CSASTGSNTDTQYF

cdr3_length: 16
j_call: TRBJ2-1
v_call: TRBV4-2
cdr3_aa: CASSAQTGTLTNEQFF

cdr3_length: 15
j_call: TRBJ2-3
v_call: TRBV7-8
cdr3_aa: CASKEFDNPTDTQYF

cdr3_length: 11
j_call: TRBJ2-3
v_call: TRBV20-1
cdr3_aa: CSARPTDTQYF

cdr3_length: 15
j_call: TRBJ2-3
v_call: TRBV29-1
cdr3_aa: CSVAALETGTDTQYF

cdr3_length: 16
j_call: TRBJ2-7
v_call: TRBV18
cdr3_aa: CASSRQGTGGIYEQYF

cdr3_length: 14
j_call: TRBJ2-5
v_call: TRBV5-1
cdr3_aa: CASSRDSGVETQYF

cdr3_length: 12
j_call: TRBJ2-3
v_call: TRBV7-8
cdr3_aa: CASSLITDTQYF

cdr3_length: 14
j_call: TRBJ2-7
v_call: TRBV6-2/TRBV6-3
cdr3_aa: CASSPRSGAYEQYF

cdr3_length: 11
j_call: TRBJ2-3
v_call: TRBV20-1
cdr3_aa: CSASDGDTQYF

cdr3_length: 16
j_call: TRBJ1-1
v_call: TRBV6-5
cdr3_aa: CASSYPYGGVNTEAFF

cdr3_length: 14
j_call: TRBJ2-2
v_call: TRBV5-1
cdr3_aa: CASSQGANTGELFF

cdr3_length: 14
j_call: TRBJ2-1
v_call: TRBV6-5
cdr3_aa: CASSTSGGYNEQFF

cdr3_length: 16
j_call: TRBJ1-1
v_call: TRBV3-1
cdr3_aa: CASSRNEGGMNTEAFF

cdr3_length: 14
j_call: TRBJ2-7
v_call: TRBV20-1
cdr3_aa: CSASGGGFNYEQYF

cdr3_length: 18
j_call: TRBJ2-5
v_call: TRBV20-1
cdr3_aa: CSARDGLAALPTQETQYF

cdr3_length: 15
j_call: TRBJ2-7
v_call: TRBV12-3/TRBV12-4
cdr3_aa: CASSLFGTSSYEQYF

cdr3_length: 13
j_call: TRBJ1-1
v_call: TRBV7-9
cdr3_aa: CASSERADTEAFF

cdr3_length: 14
j_call: TRBJ1-3
v_call: TRBV5-5
cdr3_aa: CASSLKISGNTIYF

cdr3_length: 14
j_call: TRBJ2-1
v_call: TRBV2
cdr3_aa: CASSDSDGANEQFF

cdr3_length: 12
j_call: TRBJ1-3
v_call: TRBV7-2
cdr3_aa: CASSLFGNTIYF

cdr3_length: 13
j_call: TRBJ2-1
v_call: TRBV7-9
cdr3_aa: CASSTDFRNEQFF

cdr3_length: 13
j_call: TRBJ2-4
v_call: TRBV20-1
cdr3_aa: CSAFTDVKNIQYF

cdr3_length: 13
j_call: TRBJ2-3
v_call: TRBV7-2
cdr3_aa: CASSFDWTDTQYF

cdr3_length: 13
j_call: TRBJ2-5
v_call: TRBV2
cdr3_aa: CASSANLGETQYF

cdr3_length: 14
j_call: TRBJ1-5
v_call: TRBV20-1
cdr3_aa: CSALDTRRNQPQHF

cdr3_length: 14
j_call: TRBJ2-1
v_call: TRBV4-2
cdr3_aa: CASSQDRTLNEQFF